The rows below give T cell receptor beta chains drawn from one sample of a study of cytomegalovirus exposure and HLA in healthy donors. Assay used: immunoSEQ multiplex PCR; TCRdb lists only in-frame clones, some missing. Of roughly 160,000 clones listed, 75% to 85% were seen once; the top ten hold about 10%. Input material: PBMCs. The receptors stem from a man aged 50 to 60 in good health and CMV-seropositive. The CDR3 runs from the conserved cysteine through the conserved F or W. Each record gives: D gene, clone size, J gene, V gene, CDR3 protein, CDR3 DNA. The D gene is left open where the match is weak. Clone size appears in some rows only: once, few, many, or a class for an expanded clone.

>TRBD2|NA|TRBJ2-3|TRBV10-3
CAIGLAGVSDTQYF
TGTGCCATCGGACTAGCGGGAGTGTCAGATACGCAGTATTTT
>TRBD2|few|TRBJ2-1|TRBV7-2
CASSFLGLAGDEQFF
TGTGCCAGCAGCTTTTTAGGACTAGCGGGAGACGAGCAGTTCTTC
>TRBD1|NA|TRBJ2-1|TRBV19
CASSTTTGYNEQFF
TGTGCCAGTAGTACCACGACAGGGTACAATGAGCAGTTCTTC
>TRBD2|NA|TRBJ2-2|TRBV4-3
CASSPFRGGALGELFF
TGCGCCAGCAGCCCCTTCCGCGGGGGGGCCCTCGGGGAGCTGTTTTTT
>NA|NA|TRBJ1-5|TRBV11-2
CASSSGRGQPQHF
TGTGCCAGCAGCTCAGGGAGGGGCCAGCCCCAGCATTTT
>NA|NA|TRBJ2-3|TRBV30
CAWSVGVTRTDTQYF
TGTGCCTGGAGTGTAGGGGTGACCCGCACAGATACGCAGTATTTT
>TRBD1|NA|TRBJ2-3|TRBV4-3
CASSQGLGTGAITDTQYF
TGCGCCAGCAGCCAAGGACTGGGGACAGGCGCAATTACAGATACGCAGTATTTT
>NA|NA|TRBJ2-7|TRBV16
CASSQFQVEVHEQYF
TGTGCCAGCAGCCAATTCCAAGTAGAAGTCCACGAGCAGTACTTC
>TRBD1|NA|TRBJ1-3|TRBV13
CASSLGGQGAGNTIYF
TGTGCCAGCAGCTTAGGGGGACAGGGAGCCGGAAACACCATATATTTT
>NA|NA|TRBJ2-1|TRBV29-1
CSANSVAASSYNEQFF
TGCAGCGCCAATTCAGTAGCGGCGAGCTCCTACAATGAGCAGTTCTTC
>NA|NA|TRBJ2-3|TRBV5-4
CASSLISTLDTQYF
TGTGCCAGCAGCTTGATTAGTACCTTGGATACGCAGTATTTT
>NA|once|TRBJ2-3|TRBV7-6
CASSDGLRARTDTQYF
TGTGCCAGCAGCGACGGGCTGCGGGCCAGAACAGATACGCAGTATTTT
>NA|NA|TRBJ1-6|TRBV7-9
CASSLDQPDSQALHF
TGTGCCAGCAGCTTAGATCAACCTGATTCCCAGGCCCTCCACTTT
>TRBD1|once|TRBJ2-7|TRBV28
CASSLGTGSYEQYF
TGTGCCAGCAGTTTGGGGACAGGCTCCTACGAGCAGTACTTC
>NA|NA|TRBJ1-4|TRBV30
CAWSPGQSEKLFF
TGTGCCTGGAGCCCAGGACAGTCTGAAAAACTGTTTTTT
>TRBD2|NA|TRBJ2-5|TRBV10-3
CATAVGEGETQYF
TGTGCCACCGCTGTGGGGGAGGGAGAGACCCAGTACTTC
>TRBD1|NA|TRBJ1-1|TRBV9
CASSEGDRGWGTEAFF
TGTGCCAGCAGCGAGGGGGACAGGGGATGGGGTACTGAAGCTTTCTTT
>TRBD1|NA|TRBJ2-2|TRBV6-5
CASIGTGDTGELFF
TGTGCCAGCATTGGGACAGGGGACACCGGGGAGCTGTTTTTT
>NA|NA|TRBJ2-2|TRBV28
CASSRGGIGELFF
TGTGCCAGCAGTCGGGGAGGCATCGGGGAGCTGTTTTTT
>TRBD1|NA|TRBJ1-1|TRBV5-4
CASSLMTGAREAFF
TGTGCCAGCAGCTTGATGACAGGGGCCCGTGAAGCTTTCTTT
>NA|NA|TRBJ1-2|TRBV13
CASSLASGYGYTF
TGTGCCAGCAGCTTAGCTTCAGGGTATGGCTACACCTTC
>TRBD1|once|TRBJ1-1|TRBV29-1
CSAPGGSNTEAFF
TGCAGCGCACCAGGGGGCTCGAACACTGAAGCTTTCTTT
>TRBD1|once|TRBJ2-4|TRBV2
CASSFLGTDENIQYF
TGTGCCAGCAGTTTTCTCGGGACAGACGAAAACATTCAGTACTTC
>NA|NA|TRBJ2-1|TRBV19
CASSMGGTGYNEQFF
TGTGCCAGTAGTATGGGCGGGACCGGATACAATGAGCAGTTCTTC
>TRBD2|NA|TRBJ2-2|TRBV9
CASSPRGTSGGPGELFF
TGTGCCAGCAGCCCCAGGGGGACTAGCGGGGGGCCCGGGGAGCTGTTTTTT
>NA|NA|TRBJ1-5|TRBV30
CAWRPGSNQPQHF
TGTGCCTGGAGACCCGGGTCCAATCAGCCCCAGCATTTT
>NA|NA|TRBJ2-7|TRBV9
CASSVGGQNYEQYF
TGTGCCAGCAGCGTAGGTGGTCAGAACTACGAGCAGTACTTC
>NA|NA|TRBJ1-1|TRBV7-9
CASSPGGVEAFF
TGTGCCAGCAGCCCCGGGGGGGTAGAAGCTTTCTTT
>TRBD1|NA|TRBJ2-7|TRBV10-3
CAIRSGTAVYEQYF
TGTGCCATCAGATCCGGGACAGCGGTCTACGAGCAGTACTTC
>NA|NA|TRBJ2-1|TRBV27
CASSFGLLYNEQFF
TGTGCCAGCAGTTTTGGTCTACTTTACAATGAGCAGTTCTTC
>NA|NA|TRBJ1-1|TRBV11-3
CASSHGGGQGTEAFF
TGTGCCAGCAGCCACGGCGGGGGGCAAGGAACTGAAGCTTTCTTT
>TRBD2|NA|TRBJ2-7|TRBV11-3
CASSLGAGGSYEQYF
TGTGCCAGCAGCTTGGGAGCGGGAGGATCCTACGAGCAGTACTTC
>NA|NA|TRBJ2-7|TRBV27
CASSLHQGTSPYEQYF
TGTGCCAGCAGTCTTCACCAAGGGACATCCCCCTACGAGCAGTACTTC
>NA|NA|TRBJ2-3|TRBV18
CASSPTWTETDTQYF
TGTGCCAGCTCCCCTACCTGGACAGAAACAGATACGCAGTATTTT
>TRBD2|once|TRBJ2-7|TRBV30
CAWSVSPGLAGLNEQYF
TGTGCCTGGAGTGTATCCCCGGGACTAGCGGGCCTCAACGAGCAGTACTTC
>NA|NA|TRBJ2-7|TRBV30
CACSGGGEQYF
TGTGCCTGTAGTGGGGGAGGCGAGCAGTACTTC
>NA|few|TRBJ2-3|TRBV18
CASSLAKAGADTQYF
TGTGCCAGCTCACTAGCCAAGGCGGGCGCAGATACGCAGTATTTT
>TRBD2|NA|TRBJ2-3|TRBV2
CASSAASGGAGSTDTQYF
TGTGCCAGCAGTGCGGCTAGCGGGGGGGCCGGAAGCACAGATACGCAGTATTTT
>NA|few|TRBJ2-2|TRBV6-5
CASRPGHSNTGELFF
TGTGCCAGCAGGCCGGGACACTCGAACACCGGGGAGCTGTTTTTT
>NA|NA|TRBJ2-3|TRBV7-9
CASSSLTRSWTDTQYF
TGTGCCAGCAGCTCACTGACTAGGAGTTGGACAGATACGCAGTATTTT
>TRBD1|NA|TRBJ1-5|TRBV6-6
CASSGAGQGSNQPQHF
TGTGCCAGCAGCGGAGCGGGACAGGGAAGCAATCAGCCCCAGCATTTT
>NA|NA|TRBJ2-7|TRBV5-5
CASSPGRRGDYEQYF
TGTGCCAGCAGCCCCGGCCGTAGGGGCGACTACGAGCAGTACTTC